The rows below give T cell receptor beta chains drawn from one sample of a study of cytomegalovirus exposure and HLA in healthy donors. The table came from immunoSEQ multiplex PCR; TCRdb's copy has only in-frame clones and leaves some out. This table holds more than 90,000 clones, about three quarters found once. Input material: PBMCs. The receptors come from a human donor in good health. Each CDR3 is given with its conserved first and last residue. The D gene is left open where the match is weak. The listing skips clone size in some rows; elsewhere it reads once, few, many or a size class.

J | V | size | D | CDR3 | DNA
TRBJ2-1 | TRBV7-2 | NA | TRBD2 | CASSFGHRGGEQFF | TGTGCCAGCAGCTTTGGTCATCGGGGGGGTGAGCAGTTCTTC
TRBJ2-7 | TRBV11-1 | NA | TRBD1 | CASSRGTGGPYEQYF | TGTGCCAGCAGCCGAGGGACAGGGGGTCCCTACGAGCAGTACTTC
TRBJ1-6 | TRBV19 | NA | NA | CTSSILAHNSPLHF | NA
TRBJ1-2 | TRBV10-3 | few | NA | CATLEVRDGYTF | TGTGCCACCCTGGAGGTGAGAGACGGCTACACCTTC
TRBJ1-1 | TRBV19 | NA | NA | CASRIYRGTEAFF | TGTGCCAGTAGGATCTACCGCGGGACTGAAGCTTTCTTT
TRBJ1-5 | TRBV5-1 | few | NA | CASSPDDRNQPQHF | TGCGCCAGCAGCCCCGACGACAGAAATCAGCCCCAGCATTTT
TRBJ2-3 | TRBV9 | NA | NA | CASSVGEYTDTQYF | TGTGCCAGCAGCGTAGGGGAGTACACAGATACGCAGTATTTT
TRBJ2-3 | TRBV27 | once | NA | CASSSHSGLANTQYF | TGTGCCAGCAGTTCCCATAGCGGACTTGCGAATACGCAGTATTTT
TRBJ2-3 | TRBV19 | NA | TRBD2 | CASSSRDAGGTHDTQYF | TGTGCCAGTAGTTCCAGGGACGCGGGGGGTACCCACGATACGCAGTATTTT
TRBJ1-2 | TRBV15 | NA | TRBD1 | CATSRDRQGAGGYTF | TGTGCCACCAGCAGAGATAGGCAGGGGGCGGGCGGCTACACCTTC
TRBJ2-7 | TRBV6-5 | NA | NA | CASSSGIVTYEQYF | TGTGCCAGCAGTTCCGGGATCGTAACCTACGAGCAGTACTTC
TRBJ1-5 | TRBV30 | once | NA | CAWSVMKQGVGNQPQHF | TGTGCCTGGAGTGTTATGAAGCAGGGCGTCGGCAATCAGCCCCAGCATTTT
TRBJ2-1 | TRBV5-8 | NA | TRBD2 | CASSPDLAGGRGNEQFF | TGTGCCAGCAGTCCCGACCTAGCGGGAGGGCGAGGCAATGAGCAGTTCTTC
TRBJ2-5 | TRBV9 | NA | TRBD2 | CAGATGTSGRLRRETQYF | TGTGCCGGAGCCACCGGGACTAGCGGGAGACTCAGAAGGGAGACCCAGTACTTC
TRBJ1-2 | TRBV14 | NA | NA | CASSQYRSYGYTF | TGTGCCAGCAGCCAGTACAGGTCCTATGGCTACACCTTC